A selection of T cell receptor beta chains follows, all from one sample in a study of lymphopenia after photon versus proton radiotherapy. Clones were sequenced by immunoSEQ multiplex PCR, and TCRdb holds only the in-frame ones, with some missing. The sample consists of roughly 14,000 clones, about nine tenths of them appearing once. The sequenced sample was peripheral blood, obtained from a patient treated with proton-based radiotherapy. The receptors derive from a man between 65 and 85 years old with pancreatic cancer. Both conserved end residues are part of each CDR3. D genes are given only for firm matches. Clone size is given for some rows only: seen once, a few or many times, or a class if the clone is expanded.

>TRBJ2-5|.|.|12|TRBV12-1
CASTFPGETQYF
TGTGCCAGCACCTTCCCCGGTGAGACCCAGTACTTC
>TRBJ1-6|.|TRBD1|15|TRBV6-5
CASSRDRANNSPLHF
TGTGCCAGCAGTCGAGACAGGGCTAATAATTCACCCCTCCACTTT
>TRBJ1-3|.|.|14|TRBV25-1
CASSRAGEGNTIYF
TGTGCCAGCAGTAGGGCGGGAGAGGGAAACACCATATATTTT
>TRBJ1-2|once|TRBD1|15|TRBV7-3
CASSLMGQGVEGYTF
TGTGCCAGCAGCTTAATGGGACAGGGCGTCGAAGGCTACACCTTC
>TRBJ2-7|.|.|14|TRBV27
CASSGQSSSYEQYF
TGTGCCAGCAGTGGACAGTCTAGCTCCTACGAGCAGTACTTC
>TRBJ1-2|.|TRBD1|13|TRBV19
CASSPTRDSGNTF
TGTGCCAGTAGTCCGACCCGGGACAGTGGGAACACCTTC
>TRBJ1-6|once|.|13|TRBV2
CASRGQDNSPLHF
TGTGCCAGCAGGGGACAAGATAATTCACCCCTCCACTTT
>TRBJ2-3|once|.|15|TRBV21-1
CASSKGRWSTDTQYF
TGTGCCAGCAGCAAGGGACGTTGGAGCACAGATACGCAGTATTTT
>TRBJ1-1|.|.|11|TRBV2
CASSLHTEAFF
TGTGCCAGCAGTCTTCACACTGAAGCTTTCTTT
>TRBJ1-1|.|TRBD1|14|TRBV5-1
CASSLETGRTEAFF
TGCGCCAGCAGCTTGGAGACAGGGAGGACTGAAGCTTTCTTT
>TRBJ1-4|.|.|15|TRBV9
CASSAMGRRTEKLFF
TGTGCCAGCAGCGCGATGGGACGGAGGACCGAAAAACTGTTTTTT
>TRBJ2-6|.|.|15|TRBV5-1
CASSLVLSGANVLTF
TGCGCCAGCAGCTTGGTCCTCTCTGGGGCCAACGTCCTGACTTTC
>TRBJ2-7|.|.|14|TRBV7-9
CASSLVSGDYEQYF
TGTGCCAGCAGCTTAGTGTCGGGAGACTACGAGCAGTACTTC
>TRBJ2-2|.|TRBD1|17|TRBV4-1
CASSQVWVGRGPRELFF
TGCGCCAGCAGCCAAGTTTGGGTGGGCAGGGGGCCCCGGGAGCTGTTTTTT
>TRBJ1-2|.|TRBD1|14|TRBV6-5
CASSYWGRGRGYTF
TGTGCCAGCAGTTACTGGGGGAGGGGGCGAGGCTACACCTTC
>TRBJ1-3|.|TRBD1|16|TRBV5-1
CASSLDLGQGGNTIYF
TGCGCCAGCAGCTTGGATTTGGGACAGGGTGGAAACACCATATATTTT
>TRBJ1-2|.|TRBD1|13|TRBV6-4
CASSPQGGHGYTF
TGTGCCAGCAGTCCTCAGGGGGGGCATGGCTACACCTTC
>TRBJ1-5|.|.|14|TRBV2
CASSEVAGGQPQHF
TGTGCCAGCAGTGAAGTGGCAGGCGGGCAGCCCCAGCATTTT
>TRBJ1-3|.|.|16|TRBV7-3
CASSSAGPSSGNTIYF
TGTGCCAGCAGCTCCGCGGGGCCGAGCTCTGGAAACACCATATATTTT
>TRBJ1-5|.|.|15|TRBV19
CASTDSPQAYQPQHF
TGTGCCAGTACCGATAGCCCTCAGGCTTATCAGCCCCAGCATTTT
>TRBJ2-7|.|TRBD2|14|TRBV6-6
CASSYAGGAYEQYF
TGTGCCAGCAGTTACGCGGGAGGGGCCTACGAGCAGTACTTC
>TRBJ2-5|.|TRBD1|15|TRBV9
CASSVGQGAQETQYF
TGTGCCAGCAGCGTAGGACAGGGCGCACAAGAGACCCAGTACTTC
>TRBJ1-3|.|.|15|TRBV6-6
CASSYGLSSGNTIYF
TGTGCCAGCAGTTACGGCCTAAGCTCTGGAAACACCATATATTTT
>TRBJ1-1|.|.|14|TRBV5-1
CASSDNLLNTEAFF
TGCGCCAGCAGCGATAACCTACTGAACACTGAAGCTTTCTTT
>TRBJ1-1|.|.|15|TRBV7-8
CASSLLGNGDTEAFF
TGTGCCAGCAGCTTATTGGGCAATGGGGACACTGAAGCTTTCTTT
>TRBJ1-3|.|TRBD1|16|TRBV19
CASRDREADSGNTIYF
TGTGCCAGTAGGGACAGGGAGGCCGACTCTGGAAACACCATATATTTT
>TRBJ2-7|.|TRBD1|16|TRBV5-1
CASSSGTGGPPYEQYF
TGCGCCAGCAGCTCCGGGACAGGGGGTCCTCCCTACGAGCAGTACTTC
>TRBJ2-1|.|TRBD2|15|TRBV7-8
CASSPMTSGYNEQFF
TGTGCCAGCAGCCCGATGACTAGCGGTTACAATGAGCAGTTCTTC
>TRBJ1-2|.|TRBD1|13|TRBV6-1
CASSPDRAYGYTF
TGTGCCAGCAGTCCGGACAGGGCCTATGGCTACACCTTC
>TRBJ2-5|.|.|13|TRBV5-1
CASSLAPQETQYF
TGCGCCAGCAGCTTGGCCCCGCAAGAGACCCAGTACTTC
>TRBJ1-5|.|TRBD1|15|TRBV6-5
CASRPLDRGDQPQHF
TGTGCCAGCAGGCCCCTGGACAGGGGGGATCAGCCCCAGCATTTT
>TRBJ2-3|.|.|15|TRBV11-3
CASSGMPRSTDTQYF
TGTGCCAGCAGCGGTATGCCTAGATCCACAGATACGCAGTATTTT
>TRBJ1-3|.|.|14|TRBV5-1
CASSLGVSGNTIYF
TGCGCCAGCAGCTTGGGTGTCTCTGGAAACACCATATATTTT
>TRBJ2-4|.|.|16|TRBV19
CASSIFGDPNRFRRYF
TGTGCCAGTAGTATATTCGGGGATCCAAACAGGTTCAGGAGGTACTTC
>TRBJ1-3|.|.|15|TRBV15
CATSRDEGSGNTIYF
TGTGCCACCAGCAGAGATGAGGGCTCTGGAAACACCATATATTTT
>TRBJ2-3|.|TRBD2|15|TRBV7-9
CASSLGAGGPDTQYF
TGTGCCAGCAGCTTAGGAGCGGGGGGGCCAGATACGCAGTATTTT
>TRBJ1-5|.|.|15|TRBV19
CASSARNRDGQPQHF
TGTGCCAGTAGTGCCCGGAACAGGGACGGTCAGCCCCAGCATTTT
>TRBJ1-4|.|.|16|TRBV11-2
CASSPEGGATNEKLFF
TGTGCCAGCAGCCCCGAAGGGGGTGCAACTAATGAAAAACTGTTTTTT
>TRBJ2-5|.|TRBD2|14|TRBV7-2
CASTILAGRGPQYF
TGTGCCAGCACCATACTAGCGGGGAGGGGTCCCCAGTACTTC
>TRBJ2-5|.|TRBD1|14|TRBV18
CASSPRTRGETQYF
TGTGCCAGCTCACCACGGACCAGGGGGGAGACCCAGTACTTC
>TRBJ1-4|.|TRBD1|15|TRBV2
CASSGRGLTNEKLFF
TGTGCCAGCAGTGGGAGGGGGCTAACTAATGAAAAACTGTTTTTT
>TRBJ2-7|.|.|15|TRBV5-1
CASSLNDPLVDEQYF
TGCGCCAGCAGCTTGAACGACCCCCTAGTGGACGAGCAGTACTTC
>TRBJ1-2|.|TRBD1|14|TRBV6-5
CATLLRGLSGGYTF
TGTGCCACCCTGCTCAGGGGGCTGTCGGGGGGCTACACCTTC
>TRBJ2-2|.|.|15|TRBV7-9
CASSPRAFSTGELFF
TGTGCCAGCAGCCCCCGGGCGTTTAGCACCGGGGAGCTGTTTTTT
>TRBJ2-2|.|TRBD1|17|TRBV4-2
CASSPTGSGLVTGELFF
TGTGCCAGCAGCCCGACAGGGTCGGGGTTGGTCACCGGGGAGCTGTTTTTT
>TRBJ1-2|.|.|15|TRBV29-1
CSVEGGQNANYGYTF
TGCAGCGTTGAAGGGGGCCAGAATGCTAACTATGGCTACACCTTC
>TRBJ1-6|.|.|15|TRBV7-8
CASSPQAQGNSPLHF
TGTGCCAGCAGCCCCCAAGCTCAGGGTAATTCACCCCTCCACTTT
>TRBJ1-1|.|.|14|TRBV7-9
CASSRADLVTEAFF
TGTGCCAGCAGCCGGGCGGACTTGGTTACTGAAGCTTTCTTT
>TRBJ2-7|.|.|14|TRBV4-1
CASSQDLYSYEQYF
TGCGCCAGCAGCCAAGATCTGTACTCCTACGAGCAGTACTTC